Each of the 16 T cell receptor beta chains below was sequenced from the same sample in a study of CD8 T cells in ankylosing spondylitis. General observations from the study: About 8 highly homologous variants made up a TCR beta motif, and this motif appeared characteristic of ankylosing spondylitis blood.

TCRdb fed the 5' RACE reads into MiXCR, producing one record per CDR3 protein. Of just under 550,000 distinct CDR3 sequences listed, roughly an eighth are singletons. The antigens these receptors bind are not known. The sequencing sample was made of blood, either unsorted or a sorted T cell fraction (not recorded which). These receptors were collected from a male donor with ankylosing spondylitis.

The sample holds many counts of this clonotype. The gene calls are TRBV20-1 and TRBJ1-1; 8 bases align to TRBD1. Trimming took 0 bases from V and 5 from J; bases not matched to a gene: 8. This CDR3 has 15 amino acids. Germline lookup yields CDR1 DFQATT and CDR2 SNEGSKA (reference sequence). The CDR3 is CSARDGGRGRTEAFF. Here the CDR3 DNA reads TGCAGTGCTAGAGATGGCGGCAGGGGGCGGACTGAAGCTTTCTTT.

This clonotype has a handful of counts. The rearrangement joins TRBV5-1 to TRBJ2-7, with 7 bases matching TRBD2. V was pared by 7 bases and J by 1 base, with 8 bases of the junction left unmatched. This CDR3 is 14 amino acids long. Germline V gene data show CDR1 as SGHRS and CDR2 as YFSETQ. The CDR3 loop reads CASSPGRESYEQYF. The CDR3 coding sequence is TGCGCCAGCTCCCCGGGGCGGGAGTCCTACGAGCAGTACTTC.

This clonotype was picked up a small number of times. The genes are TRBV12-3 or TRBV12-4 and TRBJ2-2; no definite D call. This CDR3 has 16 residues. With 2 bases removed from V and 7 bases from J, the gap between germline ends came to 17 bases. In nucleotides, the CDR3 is TGTGCCAGCAGTTTATTCGGAGCGAGGAATGGCGGGGAGCTGTTTTTT. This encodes CASSLFGARNGGELFF.

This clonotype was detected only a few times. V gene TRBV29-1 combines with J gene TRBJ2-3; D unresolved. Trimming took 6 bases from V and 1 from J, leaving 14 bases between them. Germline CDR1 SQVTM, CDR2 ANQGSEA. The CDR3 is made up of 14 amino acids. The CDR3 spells CSVTGPVGTDTQYF. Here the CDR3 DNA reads TGCAGCGTAACTGGCCCGGTTGGCACAGATACGCAGTATTTT.

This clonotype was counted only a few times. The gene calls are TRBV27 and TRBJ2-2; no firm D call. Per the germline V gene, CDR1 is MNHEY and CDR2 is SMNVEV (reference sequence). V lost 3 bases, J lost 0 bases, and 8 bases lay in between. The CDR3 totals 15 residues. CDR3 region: CASSFYRANTGELFF. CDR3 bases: TGTGCCAGCAGTTTCTACCGCGCGAACACCGGGGAGCTGTTTTTT.

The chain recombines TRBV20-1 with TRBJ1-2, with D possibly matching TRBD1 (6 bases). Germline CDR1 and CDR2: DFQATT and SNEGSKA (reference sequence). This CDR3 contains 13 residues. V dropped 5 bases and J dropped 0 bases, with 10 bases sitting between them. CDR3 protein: CSARTVPNYGYTF. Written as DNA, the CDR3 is TGCAGTGCTCGGACAGTACCTAACTATGGCTACACCTTC.

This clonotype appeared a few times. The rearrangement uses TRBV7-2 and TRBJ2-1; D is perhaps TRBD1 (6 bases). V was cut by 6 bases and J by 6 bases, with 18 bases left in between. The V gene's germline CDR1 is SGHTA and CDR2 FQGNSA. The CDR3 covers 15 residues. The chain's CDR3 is CASRGAGLSGNEQFF. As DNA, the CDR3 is TGTGCCAGCAGGGGGGCTGGACTTTCTGGCAATGAGCAGTTCTTC.

The CDR3 region is CSAIARKGGPFNEQFF. For the CDR3, the DNA is TGCAGTGCGATAGCCCGAAAGGGAGGGCCATTCAATGAGCAGTTCTTC. This rearrangement joins TRBV20-1 to TRBJ2-1, with TRBD2 matching 7 bases. This CDR3 region has 16 residues. Losses at the gene ends were 6 bases for V and 6 bases for J; bases not matched to a gene: 17. CDR1 and CDR2 (germline): DFQATT, SNEGSKA (reference sequence).

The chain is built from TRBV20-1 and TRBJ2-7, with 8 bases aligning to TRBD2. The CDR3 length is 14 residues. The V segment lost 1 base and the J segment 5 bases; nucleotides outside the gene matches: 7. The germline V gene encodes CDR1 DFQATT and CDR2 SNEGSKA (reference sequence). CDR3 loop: CSARVGSGTDEQYF. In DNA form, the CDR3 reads TGCAGTGCTAGAGTTGGTAGCGGGACGGACGAGCAGTACTTC.

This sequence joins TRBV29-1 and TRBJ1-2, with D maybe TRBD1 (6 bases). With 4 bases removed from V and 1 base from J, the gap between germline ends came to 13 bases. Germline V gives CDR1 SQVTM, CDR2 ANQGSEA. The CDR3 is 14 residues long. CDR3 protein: CSVVGKGGNYGYTF. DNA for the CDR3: TGCAGCGTTGTAGGGAAGGGGGGTAACTATGGCTACACCTTC. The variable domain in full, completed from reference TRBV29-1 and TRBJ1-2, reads SAVISQKPSRDICQRGTSLTIQCQVDSQVTMMFWYRQQPGQSLTLIATANQGSEATYESGFVIDKFPISRPNLTFSTLTVSNMSPEDSSIYLCSVVGKGGNYGYTFGSGTRLTVV.

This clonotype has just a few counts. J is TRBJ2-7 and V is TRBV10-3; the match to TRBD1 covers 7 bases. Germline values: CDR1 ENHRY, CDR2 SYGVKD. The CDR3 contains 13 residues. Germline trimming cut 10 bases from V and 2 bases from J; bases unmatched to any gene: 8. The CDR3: CATIDQGAYEQYF. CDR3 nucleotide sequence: TGTGCCACTATCGATCAGGGGGCCTACGAGCAGTACTTC.

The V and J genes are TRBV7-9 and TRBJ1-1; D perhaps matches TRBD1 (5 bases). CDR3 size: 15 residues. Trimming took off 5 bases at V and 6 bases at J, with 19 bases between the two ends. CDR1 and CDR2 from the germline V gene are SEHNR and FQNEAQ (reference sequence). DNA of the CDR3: TGTGCCAGCAGCCAGATGGGGGGTTCTATCGCTGAAGCTTTCTTT. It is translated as CASSQMGGSIAEAFF. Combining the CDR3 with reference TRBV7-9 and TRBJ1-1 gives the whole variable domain DTGVSQNPRHKITKRGQNVTFRCDPISEHNRLYWYRQTLGQGPEFLTYFQNEAQLEKSRLLSDRFSAERPKGSFSTLEIQRTEQGDSAMYLCASSQMGGSIAEAFFGQGTRLTVV.

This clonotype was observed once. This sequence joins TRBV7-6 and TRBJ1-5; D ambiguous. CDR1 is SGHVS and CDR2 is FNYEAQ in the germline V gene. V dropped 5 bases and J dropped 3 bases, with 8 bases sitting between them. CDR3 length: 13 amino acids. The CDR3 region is CASSRTYNQPQHF. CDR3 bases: TGTGCCAGCAGCAGGACCTACAATCAGCCCCAGCATTTT. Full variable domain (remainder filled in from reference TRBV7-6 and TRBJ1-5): GAGVSQSPRYKVTKRGQDVALRCDPISGHVSLYWYRQALGQGPEFLTYFNYEAQQDKSGLPNDRFSAERPEGSISTLTIQRTEQRDSAMYRCASSRTYNQPQHFGDGTRLSIL.

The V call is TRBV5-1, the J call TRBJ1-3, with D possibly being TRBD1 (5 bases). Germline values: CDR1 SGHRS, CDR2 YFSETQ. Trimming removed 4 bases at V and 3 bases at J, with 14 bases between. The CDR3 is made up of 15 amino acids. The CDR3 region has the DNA TGCGCCAGCAGCCGGACGGGGCTAAGTGGAAACACCATATATTTT. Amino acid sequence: CASSRTGLSGNTIYF.

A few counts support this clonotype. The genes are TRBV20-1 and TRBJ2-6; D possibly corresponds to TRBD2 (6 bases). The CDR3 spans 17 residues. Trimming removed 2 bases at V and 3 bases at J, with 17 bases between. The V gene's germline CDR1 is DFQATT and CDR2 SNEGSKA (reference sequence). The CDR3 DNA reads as TGCAGTGCTAGACCCCCTTCGGGAGAGTATGGGGCCAACGTCCTGACTTTC. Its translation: CSARPPSGEYGANVLTF.

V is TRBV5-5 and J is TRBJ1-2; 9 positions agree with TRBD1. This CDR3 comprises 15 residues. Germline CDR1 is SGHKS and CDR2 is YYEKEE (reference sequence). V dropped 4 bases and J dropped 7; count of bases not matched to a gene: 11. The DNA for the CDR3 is TGTGCCAGCAGCGTGGGACAGGGAATTTCCGGTGGCTACACCTTC. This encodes CASSVGQGISGGYTF.